The following is a TCR beta chain sequence with its context. The antigen remains unidentified. It was second doses at about 4 or about 12 weeks that were pooled. This entry comes from a study of T cell responses to AZD1222 COVID-19 vaccine. Produced via immunoSEQ multiplex PCR; TCRdb's table is partial and in-frame only. The sample has about 130,000 clones; 85% to 95% are singletons. Whole-study results and caveats: Spike-specific TCRs gained breadth and depth after people received two AZD1222 doses.

The V and J ends lost 4 bases and 9 bases respectively, with 16 bases between them. CDR3 length: 14 amino acids. Per the germline V gene, CDR1 is LGHDT and CDR2 is YNNKEL (reference sequence). The sequence derives from an adult who received the AZD1222 COVID-19 vaccine. Sample: peripheral blood, taken 28 days after the second AZD1222 dose. The chain joins TRBV3-1 (or the pseudogene TRBV3-2) to TRBJ1-5; D call uncertain. The CDR3 protein is CASSLTVGRAPQHF. In DNA form, the CDR3 reads TGTGCCAGCAGCCTCACTGTGGGCCGGGCGCCCCAGCATTTT.